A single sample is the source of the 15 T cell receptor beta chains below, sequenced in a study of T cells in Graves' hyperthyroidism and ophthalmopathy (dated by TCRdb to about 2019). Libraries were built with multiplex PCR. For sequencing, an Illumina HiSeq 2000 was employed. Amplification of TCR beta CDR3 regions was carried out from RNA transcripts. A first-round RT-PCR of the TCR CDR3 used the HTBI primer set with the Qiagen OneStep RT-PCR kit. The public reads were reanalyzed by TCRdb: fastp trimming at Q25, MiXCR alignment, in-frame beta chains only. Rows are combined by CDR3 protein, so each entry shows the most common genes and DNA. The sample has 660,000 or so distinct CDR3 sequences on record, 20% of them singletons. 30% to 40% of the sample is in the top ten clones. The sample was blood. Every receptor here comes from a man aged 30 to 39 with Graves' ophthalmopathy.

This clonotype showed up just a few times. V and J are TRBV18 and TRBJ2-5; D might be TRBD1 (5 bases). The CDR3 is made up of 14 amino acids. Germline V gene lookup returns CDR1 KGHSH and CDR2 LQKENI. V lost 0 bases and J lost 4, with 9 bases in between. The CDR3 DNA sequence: TGTGCCAGCTCACCACCGCACAGGCTAGAGACCCAGTACTTC. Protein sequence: CASSPPHRLETQYF. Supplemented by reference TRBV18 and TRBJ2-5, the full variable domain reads NAGVMQNPRHLVRRRGQEARLRCSPMKGHSHVYWYRQLPEEGLKFMVYLQKENIIDESGMPKERFSAEFPKEGPSILRIQQVVRGDSAAYFCASSPPHRLETQYFGPGTRLLVL.

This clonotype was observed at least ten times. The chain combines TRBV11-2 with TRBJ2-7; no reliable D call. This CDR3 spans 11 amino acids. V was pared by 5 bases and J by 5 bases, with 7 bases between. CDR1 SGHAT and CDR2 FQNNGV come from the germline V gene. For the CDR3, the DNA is TGTGCCAGCAGCCCAGGAAACGAGCAGTACTTC. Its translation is CASSPGNEQYF.

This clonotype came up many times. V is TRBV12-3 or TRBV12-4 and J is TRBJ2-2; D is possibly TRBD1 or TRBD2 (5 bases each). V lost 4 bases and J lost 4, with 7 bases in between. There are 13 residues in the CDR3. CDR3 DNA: TGTGCCAGCAGTTGGGGGTTCACCGGGGAGCTGTTTTTT. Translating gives CASSWGFTGELFF.

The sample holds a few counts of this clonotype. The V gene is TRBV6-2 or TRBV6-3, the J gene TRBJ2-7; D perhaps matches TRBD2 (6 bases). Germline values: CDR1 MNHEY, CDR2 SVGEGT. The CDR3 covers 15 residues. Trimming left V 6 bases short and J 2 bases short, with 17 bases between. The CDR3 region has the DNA TGTGCCAGCAGCCCGTTTGCGGGAACTCCCTACGAGCAGTACTTC. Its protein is CASSPFAGTPYEQYF.

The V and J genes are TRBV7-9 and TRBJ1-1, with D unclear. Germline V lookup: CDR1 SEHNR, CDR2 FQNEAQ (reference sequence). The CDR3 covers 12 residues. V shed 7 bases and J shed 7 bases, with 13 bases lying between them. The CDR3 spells CASTASRGEAFF. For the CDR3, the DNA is TGTGCCAGCACCGCCTCTCGGGGTGAAGCTTTCTTT.

The CDR3, as DNA: TGTGCCAGCAGTATTACAGAGCAATATCAGCCCCAGCATTTT. It yields the protein CASSITEQYQPQHF. The chain is built from TRBV28 and TRBJ1-5; D is undetermined. Trimming pared 5 bases from V and 5 bases from J, leaving 13 bases between. The CDR3 has 14 residues. Germline V CDR1 and CDR2: MDHEN, SYDVKM.

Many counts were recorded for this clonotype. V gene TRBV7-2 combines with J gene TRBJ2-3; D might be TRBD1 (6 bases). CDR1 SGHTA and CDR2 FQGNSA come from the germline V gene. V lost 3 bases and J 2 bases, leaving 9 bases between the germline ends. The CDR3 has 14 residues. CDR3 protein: CASSLDSYTDTQYF. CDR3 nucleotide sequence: TGTGCCAGCAGCTTGGACAGTTACACAGATACGCAGTATTTT.

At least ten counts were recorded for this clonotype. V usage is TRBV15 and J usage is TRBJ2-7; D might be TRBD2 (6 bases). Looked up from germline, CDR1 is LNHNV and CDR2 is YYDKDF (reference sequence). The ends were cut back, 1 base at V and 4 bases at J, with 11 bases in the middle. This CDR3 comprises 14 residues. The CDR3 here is CATSRAEGKYEQYF. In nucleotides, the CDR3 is TGTGCCACCAGCAGAGCGGAGGGTAAATACGAGCAGTACTTC.

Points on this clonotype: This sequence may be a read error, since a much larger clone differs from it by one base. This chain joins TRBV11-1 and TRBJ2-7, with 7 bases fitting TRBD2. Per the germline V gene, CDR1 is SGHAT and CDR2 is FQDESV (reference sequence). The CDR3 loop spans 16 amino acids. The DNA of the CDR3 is TGTGCCGGCAGCTTAGCGTCTAGCGGATACTCCTACGAGCAGTACTTC. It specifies CAGSLASSGYSYEQYF.

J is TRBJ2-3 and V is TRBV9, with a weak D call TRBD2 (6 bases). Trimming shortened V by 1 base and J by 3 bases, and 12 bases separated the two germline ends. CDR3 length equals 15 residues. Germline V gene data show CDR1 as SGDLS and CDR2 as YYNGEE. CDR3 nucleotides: TGTGCCAGCAGCGTATACGGGAGAGGGACAGATACGCAGTATTTT. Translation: CASSVYGRGTDTQYF.

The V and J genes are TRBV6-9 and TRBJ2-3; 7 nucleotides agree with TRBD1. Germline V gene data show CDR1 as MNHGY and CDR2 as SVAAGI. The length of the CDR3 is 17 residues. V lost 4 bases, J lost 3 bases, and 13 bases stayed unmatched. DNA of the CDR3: TGTGCCAGCAGTTCCCTTAAACAGGGGAAGAGAACAGATACGCAGTATTTT. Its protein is CASSSLKQGKRTDTQYF.

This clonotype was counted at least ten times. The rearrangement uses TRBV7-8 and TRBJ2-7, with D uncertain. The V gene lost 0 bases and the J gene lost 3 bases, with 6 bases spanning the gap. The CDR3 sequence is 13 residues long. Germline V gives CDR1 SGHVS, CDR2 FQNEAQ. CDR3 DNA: TGTGCCAGCAGCTTAGCGCTTAACTACGAGCAGTACTTC. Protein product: CASSLALNYEQYF.

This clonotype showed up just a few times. In DNA form, the CDR3 reads TGTGCCAGCAGGGGAGGGGGGGCGCGAGTCTTCGCCGGGGAGCTGTTTTTT. This sequence encodes CASRGGGARVFAGELFF. This chain joins TRBV3-1 and TRBJ2-2, with D possibly TRBD2 on 7 matching bases. From germline, CDR1 is LGHDT and CDR2 YNNKEL (reference sequence). V lost 6 bases, J lost 6 bases, and 23 bases lay in between. This CDR3 comprises 17 residues.

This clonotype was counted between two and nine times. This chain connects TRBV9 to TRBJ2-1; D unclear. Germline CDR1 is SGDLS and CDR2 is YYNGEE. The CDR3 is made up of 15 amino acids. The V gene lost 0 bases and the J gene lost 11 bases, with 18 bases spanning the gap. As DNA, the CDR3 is TGTGCCAGCAGCGTAGAGGGATCGGGTTCCAGGAAGCAGTTCTTC. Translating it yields CASSVEGSGSRKQFF.

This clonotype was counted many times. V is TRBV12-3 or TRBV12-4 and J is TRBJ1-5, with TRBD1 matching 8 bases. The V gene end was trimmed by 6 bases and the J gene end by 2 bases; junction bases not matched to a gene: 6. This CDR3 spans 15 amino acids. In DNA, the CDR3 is TGTGCCAGCAGCCAGGGGGCGATGGGCAATCAGCCCCAGCATTTT. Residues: CASSQGAMGNQPQHF.